The 5 T cell receptor beta chains given below trace back to one sample, sequenced in a study of identical twins. TCRdb reprocessed the 5' RACE reads via MiXCR and lists one record per CDR3 protein. The repertoire holds 500,000 to 550,000 distinct CDR3 sequences, with about 20% as singletons. Another study also made use of these data, one on T cells expressing NK-cell markers.

Sequenced input: CD4+ T cells sorted from blood. Receptors originate from a young woman in good health.

The V call is TRBV7-2, the J call TRBJ2-3; D is unclear. Trimming cost V 2 bases and J 1 base, with 25 bases left between them. Germline assignment: CDR1 SGHTA and CDR2 FQGNSA. CDR3 length: 20 amino acids. CDR3 sequence (DNA): TGTGCCAGCAGCTTACGCTATTCTGGCGGAACCCGCGCCGGCACAGATACGCAGTATTTT. Encoded protein: CASSLRYSGGTRAGTDTQYF.

In its sample, this clonotype was seen a few times. The chain uses TRBV4-1 and TRBJ2-5, with unresolved D. Germline CDR1 and CDR2: MGHRA and YSYEKL. The CDR3 extends over 13 amino acids. The germline V and J ends were trimmed by 1 base and 4 bases, with 7 bases remaining between them. In DNA, the CDR3 is TGCGCCAGCAGCCAAGTGTCCGTAGAGACCCAGTACTTC. Protein: CASSQVSVETQYF.

This clonotype was found a few times. The chain has TRBV6-5 and TRBJ1-4; 9 bases fit TRBD1. This CDR3 is 12 amino acids long. V shed 4 bases, J shed 12 bases, and the junction held 3 bases outside the gene matches. The germline V gene encodes CDR1 MNHEY and CDR2 SVGAGI. The CDR3 DNA is TGTGCCAGCAGTTGGGACAGGGAACAACTGTTTTTT. Protein sequence: CASSWDREQLFF.

This clonotype turned up a few times. The J gene is TRBJ1-1, the V gene TRBV18, with TRBD1 as a possible D gene (5 bases). Germline CDR1 and CDR2: KGHSH and LQKENI. V was shortened by 3 bases and J by 4 bases, with 21 bases between the two germline ends. The CDR3 spans 17 residues. CDR3 loop: CASSPGRGGGMSTEAFF. The CDR3 DNA sequence: TGTGCCAGCTCACCTGGGCGGGGCGGGGGTATGAGCACTGAAGCTTTCTTT.

The V gene is TRBV7-6, the J gene TRBJ2-1; possible D gene TRBD1, 5 bases. Trimming shortened V by 1 base and J by 5 bases, and 9 bases separated the two germline ends. The germline gives CDR1 SGHVS, CDR2 FNYEAQ. CDR3 length: 14 amino acids. CDR3 nucleotides: TGTGCCAGCAGCTTAGAGACAGCCGACAATGAGCAGTTCTTC. It yields the protein CASSLETADNEQFF.